The 23 T cell receptor beta chains given below trace back to one sample, sequenced in a study of blood T cell repertoires in COVID-19. The repertoire was sequenced with immunoSEQ multiplex PCR; TCRdb's copy has only in-frame clones and lacks some. This table has approximately 91,000 clones, approximately 80% appearing once. The sample was peripheral blood. The receptor set was obtained from a man aged 65-85 years with acute or convalescent COVID-19.

The V gene is TRBV29-1, the J gene TRBJ1-5; the match to TRBD1 covers 12 bases. The germline gives CDR1 SQVTM, CDR2 ANQGSEA. The CDR3 covers 15 residues. The V segment lost 6 bases and the J segment 4 bases; nucleotides outside the gene matches: 7. Here the CDR3 DNA reads TGCAGCGTCCGGGACAGGGGGCCCTCTAATCAGCCCCAGCATTTT. It specifies CSVRDRGPSNQPQHF.

V and J are TRBV4-1 and TRBJ1-4, with 10 bases identical to TRBD1. V lost 4 bases to trimming and J lost 12 bases; unmatched junction nucleotides: 2. CDR1 is MGHRA and CDR2 is YSYEKL in the germline V gene. This CDR3 has 12 residues. CDR3 region: CASSRDRGQLFF. The DNA of the CDR3 is TGCGCCAGCAGCCGGGACAGGGGACAACTGTTTTTT.

This clone is a singleton in its sample. V is TRBV11-2 and J is TRBJ2-1, with 9 bases fitting TRBD2. Germline V gives CDR1 SGHAT, CDR2 FQNNGV. This CDR3 region has 15 residues. V dropped 6 bases and J dropped 4; count of bases not matched to a gene: 7. The CDR3, as DNA: TGTGCCAGCAGGGATGCTAGCGGGGTTTACAATGAGCAGTTCTTC. This sequence encodes CASRDASGVYNEQFF.

The rearrangement uses TRBV27 and TRBJ1-5; unclear D gene. In germline, CDR1 is MNHEY, CDR2 SMNVEV (reference sequence). The CDR3 runs to 14 residues. V was clipped by 2 bases and J by 2 bases, with 7 bases between them. The CDR3 region has the DNA TGTGCCAGCAGTTTAACCCGGGGCAATCAGCCCCAGCATTTT. It encodes CASSLTRGNQPQHF.

This clone has a handful of counts. The J gene is TRBJ1-2, the V gene TRBV5-1; 8 bases line up with TRBD1. The ends lost 4 bases at V and 2 bases at J; junction bases unmatched: 7. Germline V gene lookup returns CDR1 SGHRS and CDR2 YFSETQ. CDR3 length: 15 residues. This CDR3 reads CASSPSTGGNYGYTF. In DNA form, the CDR3 reads TGCGCCAGCAGCCCCTCAACAGGGGGGAACTATGGCTACACCTTC.

The chain recombines TRBV12-1 with TRBJ1-5; the D call TRBD1 from the table was never checked on the DNA. TRBV12-1 is a known pseudogene. This CDR3 has 18 amino acids. The CDR3 sequence is CARRDRTGMGRGNQPQHF. CDR3 nucleotide sequence: TGTGCCCGCAGGGACCGGACAGGGATGGGTCGGGGCAATCAGCCCCAGCATTTT.

Only a few counts were recorded for this clone. The chain employs TRBV21-1 and TRBJ1-5; the table's D call of TRBD1 was not tested on the DNA. TRBV21-1 is a recognized pseudogene. The CDR3 spans 17 residues. The CDR3 reads CASSNRHRVVRNQPQHF. The CDR3 DNA is TGTGCCAGCAGCAACAGGCACAGGGTCGTACGCAATCAGCCCCAGCATTTT.

This chain joins TRBV7-8 and TRBJ2-1; 7 nucleotides match TRBD2. Germline CDR1 is SGHVS and CDR2 is FQNEAQ. The CDR3 is made up of 15 amino acids. After removal of 5 bases from V and 2 bases from J, the junction contained 6 bases not matched to a gene. This CDR3 reads CASSRGRETYNEQFF. The CDR3 DNA follows: TGTGCCAGCAGCCGAGGGAGGGAGACCTACAATGAGCAGTTCTTC.

The chain uses TRBV19 and TRBJ1-5; maybe TRBD1 (6 bases). Trimming cost V 7 bases and J 3 bases, with 13 bases left between them. CDR3 size: 14 residues. Per germline, CDR1 LNHDA and CDR2 SQIVND (reference sequence). CDR3 DNA sequence: TGTGCCAGTACTGACGGACAGTTCAATCAGCCCCAGCATTTT. This gives the protein CASTDGQFNQPQHF.

This clone was recorded only once. The chain employs TRBV27 and TRBJ2-3, with D perhaps TRBD1 (6 bases). V lost 0 bases to trimming and J lost 5 bases, with 9 bases between them. The CDR3 contains 14 residues. CDR1 MNHEY and CDR2 SMNVEV come from the germline V gene (reference sequence). The CDR3, as DNA: TGTGCCAGCAGTTTATCGGCAGGGGTAGATACGCAGTATTTT. Translation gives CASSLSAGVDTQYF.

V gene TRBV19 combines with J gene TRBJ1-1; 12 bases are a match to TRBD1. The trim removed 5 bases at V and 6 bases at J, leaving 16 bases unmatched. The CDR3 contains 18 residues. The germline V gene has CDR1 LNHDA and CDR2 SQIVND (reference sequence). This CDR3 reads CASSPHGTGGGSKAEAFF. The CDR3 bases are TGTGCCAGTAGTCCCCACGGGACAGGGGGCGGGAGTAAGGCTGAAGCTTTCTTT.

J is TRBJ1-2 and V is TRBV10-3; no reliable D call. The CDR3 covers 12 residues. Germline V gene sequence: CDR1 ENHRY, CDR2 SYGVKD. V lost 3 bases and J lost 1, with 3 bases in between. The CDR3 bases are TGTGCCATCAGTGAATATAACTATGGCTACACCTTC. Translating gives CAISEYNYGYTF.

This clone showed up just a few times. This sequence joins TRBV5-1 and TRBJ2-1, with 11 bases that match TRBD2. Germline V CDR1 and CDR2: SGHRS, YFSETQ. The CDR3 contains 15 residues. V lost 4 bases to trimming and J lost 8 bases; unmatched junction nucleotides: 8. CDR3 coding DNA: TGCGCCAGCAGCCCTTTAGCGGGAGGGATGGATGAGCAGTTCTTC. Residues: CASSPLAGGMDEQFF. Based on the CDR3 plus reference TRBV5-1 and TRBJ2-1, the full variable domain is KAGVTQTPRYLIKTRGQQVTLSCSPISGHRSVSWYQQTPGQGLQFLFEYFSETQRNKGNFPGRFSGRQFSNSRSEMNVSTLELGDSALYLCASSPLAGGMDEQFFGPGTRLTVL.

This chain links TRBV21-1 with TRBJ1-3. TRBV21-1 is tagged as a pseudogene. CDR3 size: 15 residues. The CDR3, as DNA: TGTGCCAGCAGCAAACTAGGGACTGACGGAAACACCATATATTTT. Translating it yields CASSKLGTDGNTIYF.

This clone appeared once. The J gene is TRBJ1-1, the V gene TRBV7-9; 7 bases are shared with TRBD1. The ends lost 0 bases at V and 1 base at J; junction bases unmatched: 5. Germline CDR1 reads SEHNR; CDR2 reads FQNEAQ (reference sequence). CDR3 length: 16 amino acids. CDR3 loop: CASSLASSGGNTEAFF. Written as DNA, the CDR3 is TGTGCCAGCAGCTTAGCGTCGTCAGGGGGGAACACTGAAGCTTTCTTT.

The chain combines TRBV5-4 with TRBJ1-6; perhaps TRBD1 as D (5 bases). This CDR3 has 16 amino acids. V was pared by 2 bases and J by 6 bases, with 15 bases between. CDR1 SGHNT and CDR2 YYREEE come from the germline V gene (reference sequence). The CDR3 is CASSFPGTGGNSPLHF. CDR3 coding DNA: TGTGCCAGCAGCTTTCCCGGGACGGGGGGTAATTCACCCCTCCACTTT.

CDR3 region: CASSVGASGGSSPLHF. As DNA, the CDR3 is TGTGCCAGCAGCGTAGGAGCTTCGGGGGGTAGTTCACCCCTCCACTTT. V usage is TRBV9 and J usage is TRBJ1-6; D is possibly TRBD1 (5 bases). V lost 0 bases, J lost 9 bases, and 16 bases lay in between. Germline V gene data show CDR1 as SGDLS and CDR2 as YYNGEE. The CDR3 covers 16 residues. Variable domain in full (rest from reference TRBV9 and TRBJ1-6): DSGVTQTPKHLITATGQRVTLRCSPRSGDLSVYWYQQSLDQGLQFLIQYYNGEERAKGNILERFSAQQFPDLHSELNLSSLELGDSALYFCASSVGASGGSSPLHFGNGTRLTVT.

The CDR3 coding sequence is TGTGCCACGTCGGGACAGGCAAACACCGGGGAGCTGTTTTTT. It codes for CATSGQANTGELFF. The chain couples TRBV19 to TRBJ2-2, with TRBD1 identical over 8 bases. J gave up 2 bases and V 10 bases, and 6 bases lay outside the gene matches. The CDR3 is 14 amino acids. Germline CDR1 is LNHDA and CDR2 is SQIVND (reference sequence).

This chain joins TRBV2 and TRBJ2-3; D not certain. CDR3 length: 14 amino acids. Deletions cut 7 bases from V and 2 bases from J, with 13 bases between. Germline V gene data show CDR1 as SNHLY and CDR2 as FYNNEI. The CDR3 DNA is TGTGCCAGCACACGGCACAGTAACACAGATACGCAGTATTTT. Protein: CASTRHSNTDTQYF.

The genes are TRBV7-9 and TRBJ1-4, with a tentative D call TRBD1 (5 bases). CDR3 length: 15 amino acids. The germline V gene encodes CDR1 SEHNR and CDR2 FQNEAQ (reference sequence). Between the trimmed V and J ends, which lost 1 base and 2 bases, there was a span of 8 bases. DNA for the CDR3: TGTGCCAGCAGCTTAGGAGCAGGGACTAATGAAAAACTGTTTTTT. It translates to CASSLGAGTNEKLFF.

This chain joins TRBV19 and TRBJ2-7, with a tentative D call TRBD2 (5 bases). CDR3 size: 16 residues. Trimming removed 3 bases from V and 0 bases from J, with 15 bases in between. Per germline, CDR1 LNHDA and CDR2 SQIVND (reference sequence). CDR3 DNA sequence: TGTGCCAGTAGTATCGGACTGTTTCTTAACTCCTACGAGCAGTACTTC. It specifies CASSIGLFLNSYEQYF. Variable domain in full (rest from reference TRBV19 and TRBJ2-7): DGGITQSPKYLFRKEGQNVTLSCEQNLNHDAMYWYRQDPGQGLRLIYYSQIVNDFQKGDIAEGYSVSREKKESFPLTVTSAQKNPTAFYLCASSIGLFLNSYEQYFGPGTRLTVT.

The rearrangement links TRBV6-5 to TRBJ1-1; 8 bases fit TRBD1. With V trimmed by 10 bases and J by 4 bases, 11 bases remained unmatched. The germline CDR1 and CDR2 sequences are MNHEY and SVGAGI. The length of the CDR3 is 14 residues. The CDR3 here is CATFIGQGVTEAFF. DNA of the CDR3: TGTGCCACCTTTATAGGACAGGGTGTCACTGAAGCTTTCTTT.

The gene calls are TRBV7-9 and TRBJ1-3, with D maybe TRBD1 (5 bases). Germline values: CDR1 SEHNR, CDR2 FQNEAQ (reference sequence). This CDR3 has 18 residues. Trimming cost V 3 bases and J 4 bases, with 22 bases left between them. CDR3 loop: CASSFAGPTGIFGNTIYF. The CDR3 nucleotides read TGTGCCAGCAGCTTTGCCGGCCCTACAGGAATCTTCGGAAACACCATATATTTT. Full variable domain (rest looked up from reference TRBV7-9 and TRBJ1-3): DTGVSQNPRHKITKRGQNVTFRCDPISEHNRLYWYRQTLGQGPEFLTYFQNEAQLEKSRLLSDRFSAERPKGSFSTLEIQRTEQGDSAMYLCASSFAGPTGIFGNTIYFGEGSWLTVV.